This T cell receptor (beta chain) was retrieved from a study of cytomegalovirus exposure and HLA in healthy donors. Overall study: The Caucasian-associated ancestry cluster held about 80% of more than 350 genotyped donors.

The PCR used 60 Vbeta and 13 Jbeta primers. The assay was immunoSEQ multiplex PCR, and TCRdb's table has in-frame clones only and misses some. The data contain 120,000 to 150,000 clones, over 55% of them singletons. This CDR3 spans 17 amino acids. Germline V gene sequence: CDR1 SGHAT, CDR2 FQNNGV. V lost 1 base to trimming and J lost 8 bases, with 20 bases between them. This clone was detected a few times. Antigen: not known. Study-level results: Later analysis identified a missense DCLRE1C variant that was linked to TCR beta V- and J-gene trimming. For most TCR beta V segments, an earlier analysis put the productive rate at about 90% or about 30% of the time. Across donors, most TCRs were seen rarely, yet some public ones were widespread.

Material for sequencing was PBMCs. The receptor's source is a man aged 35 to 55 in good health and CMV-seronegative. This sequence joins TRBV11-2 and TRBJ2-2, with a possible D match to TRBD2 (6 bases). CDR3 sequence: CASSLGSGGAPRGELFF. CDR3 coding DNA: TGTGCCAGCAGCTTAGGTTCCGGCGGGGCACCCCGAGGGGAGCTGTTTTTT.